This T cell receptor beta chain was observed in a study of human T cells and chemical hapten exposure. TCRdb used MiXCR to reprocess the RACE reads, holding one entry per CDR3 protein. The table includes roughly 69,000 distinct CDR3 sequences, 10% detected once. CDR1 is SQVTM, CDR2 ANQGSEA, per germline. This CDR3 comprises 13 residues. V gave up 0 bases and J gave up 10 bases; unmatched junction bases: 7. Described time point: patch test 2, 6 weeks after DPC sensitization. Treatment here: therapeutic diphenylcyclopropenone sensitization with weekly scalp DPC. The source material was whole blood, sampled in connection with sensitization to the hapten diphenylcyclopropenone (DPC). The sequence was collected from a woman aged 45 to 65 with alopecia areata. Some clones in this sample may be carry-over from other donors' samples. V and J are TRBV29-1 and TRBJ1-1, with TRBD1 matching 8 bases. The CDR3: CSVEESDRDRAFF. Written as DNA, the CDR3 is TGCAGCGTTGAAGAATCGGACAGGGATCGAGCTTTCTTT.